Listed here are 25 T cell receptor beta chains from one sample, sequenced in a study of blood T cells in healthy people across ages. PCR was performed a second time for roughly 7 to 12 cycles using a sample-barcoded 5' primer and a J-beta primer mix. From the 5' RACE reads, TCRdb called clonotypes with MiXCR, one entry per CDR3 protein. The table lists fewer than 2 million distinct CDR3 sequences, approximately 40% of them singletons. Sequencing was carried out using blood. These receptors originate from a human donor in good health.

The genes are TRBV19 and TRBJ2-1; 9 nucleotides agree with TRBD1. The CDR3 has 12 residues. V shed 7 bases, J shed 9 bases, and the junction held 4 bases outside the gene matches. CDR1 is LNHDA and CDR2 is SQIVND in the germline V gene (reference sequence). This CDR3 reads CASTDRGVEQFF. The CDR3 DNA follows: TGTGCCAGTACCGACAGGGGGGTTGAGCAGTTCTTC. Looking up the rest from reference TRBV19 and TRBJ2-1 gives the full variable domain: DGGITQSPKYLFRKEGQNVTLSCEQNLNHDAMYWYRQDPGQGLRLIYYSQIVNDFQKGDIAEGYSVSREKKESFPLTVTSAQKNPTAFYLCASTDRGVEQFFGPGTRLTVL.

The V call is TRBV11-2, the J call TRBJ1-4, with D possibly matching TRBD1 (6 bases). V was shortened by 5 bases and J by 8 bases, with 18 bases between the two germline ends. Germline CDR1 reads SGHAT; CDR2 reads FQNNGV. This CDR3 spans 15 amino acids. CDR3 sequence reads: CASSTTTGYGEKLFF. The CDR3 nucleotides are TGTGCCAGCAGCACCACGACAGGCTATGGCGAAAAACTGTTTTTT.

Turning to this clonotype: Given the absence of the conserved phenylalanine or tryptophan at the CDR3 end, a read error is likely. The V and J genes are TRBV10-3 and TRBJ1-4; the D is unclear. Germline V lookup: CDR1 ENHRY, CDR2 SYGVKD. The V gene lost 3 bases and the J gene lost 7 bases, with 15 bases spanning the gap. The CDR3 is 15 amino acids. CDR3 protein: CAISEVAGGSEKLFC. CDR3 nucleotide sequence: TGTGCCATCAGTGAAGTGGCAGGAGGGAGTGAAAAACTGTTTTGT.

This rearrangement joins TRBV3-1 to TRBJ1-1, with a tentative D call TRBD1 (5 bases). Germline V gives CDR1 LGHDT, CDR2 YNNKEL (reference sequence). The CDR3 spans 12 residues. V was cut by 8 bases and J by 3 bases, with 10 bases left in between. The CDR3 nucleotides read TGTGCCAGCTCAATAGGGGACACTGAAGCTTTCTTT. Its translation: CASSIGDTEAFF.

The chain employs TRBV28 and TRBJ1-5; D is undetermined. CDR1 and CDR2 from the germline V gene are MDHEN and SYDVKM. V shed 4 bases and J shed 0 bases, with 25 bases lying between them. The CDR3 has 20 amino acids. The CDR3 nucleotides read TGTGCCAGCAGTTCCCATATGGAGAAGACGAGGAAATATAGCAATCAGCCCCAGCATTTT. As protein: CASSSHMEKTRKYSNQPQHF.

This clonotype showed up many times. The CDR3 nucleotides are TGCGCCAGCAGCAGGAAGGGTCTCCCCTCTGGGGCCAACGTCCTGACTTTC. Its translation is CASSRKGLPSGANVLTF. V and J are TRBV5-1 and TRBJ2-6, with D hard to call. This CDR3 is 17 amino acids long. Trimming left V 4 bases short and J 0 bases short, with 14 bases between. Germline V gene lookup returns CDR1 SGHRS and CDR2 YFSETQ.

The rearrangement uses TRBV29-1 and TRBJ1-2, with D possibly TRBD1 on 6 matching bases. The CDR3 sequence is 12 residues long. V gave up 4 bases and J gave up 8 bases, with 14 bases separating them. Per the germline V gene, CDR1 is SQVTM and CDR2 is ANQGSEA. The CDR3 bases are TGCAGCGTTGTGGACAGCGAGGGGGGCTACACCTTC. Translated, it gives CSVVDSEGGYTF.

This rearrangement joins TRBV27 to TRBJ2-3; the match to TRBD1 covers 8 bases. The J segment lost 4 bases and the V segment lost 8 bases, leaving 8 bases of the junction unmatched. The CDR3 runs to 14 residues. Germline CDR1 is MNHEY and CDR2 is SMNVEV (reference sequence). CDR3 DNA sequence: TGTGCCAGCCGATATGCAGGGGGCGCAGATACGCAGTATTTT. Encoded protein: CASRYAGGADTQYF.

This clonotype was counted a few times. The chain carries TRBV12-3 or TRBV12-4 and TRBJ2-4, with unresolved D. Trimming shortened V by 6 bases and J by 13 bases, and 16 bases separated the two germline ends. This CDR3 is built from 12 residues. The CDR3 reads CASSRDTVEQYF. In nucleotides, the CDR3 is TGTGCCAGCAGCCGAGATACGGTTGAGCAGTACTTC.

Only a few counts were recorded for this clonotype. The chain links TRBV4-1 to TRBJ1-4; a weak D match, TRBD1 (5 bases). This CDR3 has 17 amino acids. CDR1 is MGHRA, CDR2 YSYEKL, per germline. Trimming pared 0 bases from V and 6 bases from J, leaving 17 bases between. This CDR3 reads CASSQEGEVTVDEKLFF. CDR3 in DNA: TGCGCCAGCAGCCAAGAAGGAGAGGTGACAGTTGATGAAAAACTGTTTTTT.

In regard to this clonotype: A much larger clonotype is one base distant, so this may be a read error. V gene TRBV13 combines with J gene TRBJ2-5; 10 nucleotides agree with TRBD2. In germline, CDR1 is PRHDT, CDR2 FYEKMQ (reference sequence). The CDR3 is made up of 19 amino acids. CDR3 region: CAGSLAVWASGGTQETQYF. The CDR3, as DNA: TGTGCCGGCAGCTTAGCTGTCTGGGCTAGCGGGGGCACCCAAGAGACCCAGTACTTC.

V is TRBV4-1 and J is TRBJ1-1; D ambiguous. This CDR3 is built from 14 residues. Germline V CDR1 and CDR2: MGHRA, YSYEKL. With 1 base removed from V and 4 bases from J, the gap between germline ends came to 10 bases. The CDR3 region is CASSQVGLSTEAFF. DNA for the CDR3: TGCGCCAGCAGCCAAGTTGGTTTGAGCACTGAAGCTTTCTTT.

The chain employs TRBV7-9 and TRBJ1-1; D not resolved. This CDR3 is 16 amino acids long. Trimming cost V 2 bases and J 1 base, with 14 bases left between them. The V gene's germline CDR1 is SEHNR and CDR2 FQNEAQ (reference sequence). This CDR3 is CASSLTPRPPNTEAFF. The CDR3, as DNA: TGTGCCAGCAGCTTAACACCCCGCCCTCCGAACACTGAAGCTTTCTTT.

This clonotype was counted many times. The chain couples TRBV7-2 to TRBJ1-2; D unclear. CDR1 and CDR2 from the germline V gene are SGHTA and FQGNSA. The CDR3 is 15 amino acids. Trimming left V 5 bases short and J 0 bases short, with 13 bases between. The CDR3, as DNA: TGTGCCAGCAGCCGGGAGACGCAAGCTAACTATGGCTACACCTTC. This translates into CASSRETQANYGYTF.

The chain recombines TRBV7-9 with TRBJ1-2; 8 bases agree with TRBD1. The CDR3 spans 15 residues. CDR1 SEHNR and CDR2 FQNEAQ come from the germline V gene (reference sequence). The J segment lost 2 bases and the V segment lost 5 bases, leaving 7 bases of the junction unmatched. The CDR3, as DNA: TGTGCCAGCAGCAACTTGACAGGGGCAAACTATGGCTACACCTTC. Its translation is CASSNLTGANYGYTF.

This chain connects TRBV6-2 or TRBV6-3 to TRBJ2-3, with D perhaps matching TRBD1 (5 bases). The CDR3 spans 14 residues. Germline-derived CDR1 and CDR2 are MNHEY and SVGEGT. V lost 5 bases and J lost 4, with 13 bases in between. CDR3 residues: CASSVGVGADTQYF. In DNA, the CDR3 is TGTGCCAGCAGTGTAGGGGTCGGTGCAGATACGCAGTATTTT.

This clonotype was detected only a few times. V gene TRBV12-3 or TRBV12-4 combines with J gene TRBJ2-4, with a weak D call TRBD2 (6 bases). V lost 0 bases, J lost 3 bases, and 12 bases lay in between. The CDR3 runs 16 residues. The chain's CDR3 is CASSLAGGGGKNIQYF. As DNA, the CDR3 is TGTGCCAGCAGTTTAGCCGGGGGTGGGGGCAAAAACATTCAGTACTTC.

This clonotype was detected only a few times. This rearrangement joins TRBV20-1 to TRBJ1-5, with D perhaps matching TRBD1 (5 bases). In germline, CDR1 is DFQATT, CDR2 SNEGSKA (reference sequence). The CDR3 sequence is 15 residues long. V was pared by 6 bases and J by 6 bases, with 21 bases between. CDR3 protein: CSAVTGQGRRQPQHF. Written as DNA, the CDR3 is TGCAGTGCCGTCACGGGGCAGGGTCGACGTCAGCCCCAGCATTTT.

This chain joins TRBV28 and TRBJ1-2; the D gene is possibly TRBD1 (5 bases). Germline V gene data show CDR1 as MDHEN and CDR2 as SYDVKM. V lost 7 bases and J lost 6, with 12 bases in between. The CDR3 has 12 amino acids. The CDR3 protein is CASNTLQDGYTF. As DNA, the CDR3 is TGTGCCAGCAATACCTTACAGGATGGCTACACCTTC.

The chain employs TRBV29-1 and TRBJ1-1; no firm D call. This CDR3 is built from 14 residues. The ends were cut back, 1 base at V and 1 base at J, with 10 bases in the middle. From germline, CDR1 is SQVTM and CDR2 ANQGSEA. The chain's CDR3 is CSVEVAQKNTEAFF. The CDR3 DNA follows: TGCAGCGTTGAAGTCGCACAAAAGAACACTGAAGCTTTCTTT. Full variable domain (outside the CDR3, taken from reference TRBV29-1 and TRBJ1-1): SAVISQKPSRDICQRGTSLTIQCQVDSQVTMMFWYRQQPGQSLTLIATANQGSEATYESGFVIDKFPISRPNLTFSTLTVSNMSPEDSSIYLCSVEVAQKNTEAFFGQGTRLTVV.

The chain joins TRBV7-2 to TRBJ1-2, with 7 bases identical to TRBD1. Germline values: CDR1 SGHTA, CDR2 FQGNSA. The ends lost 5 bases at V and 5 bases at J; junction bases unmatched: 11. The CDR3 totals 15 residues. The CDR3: CASSPVLAGGYGYTF. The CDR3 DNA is TGTGCCAGCAGCCCAGTGTTGGCAGGGGGATATGGCTACACCTTC. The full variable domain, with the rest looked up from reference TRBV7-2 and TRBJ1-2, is GAGVSQSPSNKVTEKGKDVELRCDPISGHTALYWYRQSLGQGLEFLIYFQGNSAPDKSGLPSDRFSAERTGGSVSTLTIQRTQQEDSAVYLCASSPVLAGGYGYTFGSGTRLTVV.

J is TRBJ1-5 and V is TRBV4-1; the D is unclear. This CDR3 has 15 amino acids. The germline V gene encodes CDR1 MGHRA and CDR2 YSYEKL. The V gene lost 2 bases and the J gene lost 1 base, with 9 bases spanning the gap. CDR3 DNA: TGCGCCAGCAGCCAACCCCTTCGGAGCAATCAGCCCCAGCATTTT. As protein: CASSQPLRSNQPQHF.

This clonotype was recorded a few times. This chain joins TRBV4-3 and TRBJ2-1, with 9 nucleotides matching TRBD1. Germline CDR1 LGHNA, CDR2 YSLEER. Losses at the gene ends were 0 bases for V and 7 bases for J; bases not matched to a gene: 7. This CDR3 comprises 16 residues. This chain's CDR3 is CASSQDQGQGPNEQFF. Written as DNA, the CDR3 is TGCGCCAGCAGCCAAGACCAGGGACAGGGACCTAATGAGCAGTTCTTC.

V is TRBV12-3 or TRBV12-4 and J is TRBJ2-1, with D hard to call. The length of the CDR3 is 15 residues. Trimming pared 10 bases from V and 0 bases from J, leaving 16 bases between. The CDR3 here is CAINSKQYSYNEQFF. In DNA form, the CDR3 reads TGTGCCATCAATAGCAAACAGTACTCCTACAATGAGCAGTTCTTC.

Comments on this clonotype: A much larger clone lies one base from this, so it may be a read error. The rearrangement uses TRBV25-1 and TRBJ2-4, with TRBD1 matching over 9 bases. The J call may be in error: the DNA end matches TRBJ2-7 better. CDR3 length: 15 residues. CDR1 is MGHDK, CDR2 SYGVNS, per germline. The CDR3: CASSRTGGEGHEQYF. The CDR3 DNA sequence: TGTGCCAGCAGCCGCACAGGGGGCGAAGGCCACGAGCAGTACTTC.